The 3 T cell receptor beta chains in this list originate from one sample, sequenced in a study of cytomegalovirus exposure and HLA in healthy donors. PCR primers comprised 60 Vbeta and 13 Jbeta primers. The protocol was immunoSEQ multiplex PCR, while the TCRdb copy is restricted to in-frame clones and leaves out a portion. The table includes some 99,000 clones, around 70% detected once. Material for sequencing was PBMCs. The source of these receptors is a woman aged 65 to 85 in good health and CMV-seropositive.

The J gene is TRBJ1-4, the V gene TRBV5-4; a possible D gene is TRBD1 (6 bases). The CDR3 extends over 15 amino acids. The ends were cut back, 4 bases at V and 6 bases at J, with 16 bases in the middle. CDR1 SGHNT and CDR2 YYREEE come from the germline V gene (reference sequence). The CDR3, as DNA: TGTGCCAGCAGCCCGGGGGGCGGCTTGGATGAAAAACTGTTTTTT. Translating it yields CASSPGGGLDEKLFF. The variable domain in full, completed from reference TRBV5-4 and TRBJ1-4, reads ETGVTQSPTHLIKTRGQQVTLRCSSQSGHNTVSWYQQALGQGPQFIFQYYREEENGRGNFPPRFSGLQFPNYSSELNVNALELDDSALYLCASSPGGGLDEKLFFGSGTQLSVL.

This clone was recorded a few times. This chain connects TRBV6-5 to TRBJ2-7; 9 bases match TRBD1. The germline gives CDR1 MNHEY, CDR2 SVGAGI. The CDR3 has 15 residues. Trimming took 1 base from V and 5 from J; bases not matched to a gene: 6. The CDR3 loop reads CASSYLQGAIDEQYF. The CDR3 nucleotides read TGTGCCAGCAGTTACTTACAGGGGGCAATCGACGAGCAGTACTTC.

This clone was seen more than once but under ten times. The chain joins TRBV5-6 to TRBJ1-5; D possibly corresponds to TRBD1 (5 bases). CDR1 and CDR2 (germline): SGHDT, YYEEEE. Between the trimmed V and J ends, which lost 4 bases and 7 bases, there was a span of 21 bases. The CDR3 loop spans 16 amino acids. Here the CDR3 reads CASSPGGLLMGQPQHF. In DNA, the CDR3 is TGTGCCAGCAGCCCGGGGGGACTCCTGATGGGGCAGCCCCAGCATTTT.